The subject of this entry is one T cell receptor beta chain. Its specificity is not known. Germline loops: CDR1 SGHAT, CDR2 FQNNGV. The CDR3 totals 15 residues. Unmatched junction bases numbered 4, after V lost 1 base and J lost 3 bases. The data belong to a study of beta chain features in type 1 diabetes. Expressed TCRB transcripts got sequenced, as all isolated RNA was reverse transcribed. Clones were read by immunoSEQ multiplex PCR, and TCRdb kept only the in-frame ones, dropping some. The table shows approximately 58,000 clones, with about three fifths occurring only once. Study-wide findings and caveats: Significant though moderate, a shortening of TCRB CDR3s appeared in all four CD4+ subsets of Type 1 diabetes patients. Among patients, naive, central memory and Treg TCRB repertoires appeared more similar than among healthy donors. Small HLA sub-analyses could not settle whether HLA shapes TCRB rearrangement.

Sequences were obtained from stem cell memory CD4+ T cells from blood. The chain recombines TRBV11-2 with TRBJ1-1; 8 bases match TRBD1. The clonotype was recovered from a woman aged 25 to 45 with type 1 diabetes. CDR3 region: CASSLVVRGHTEAFF. In DNA, the CDR3 is TGTGCCAGCAGCTTAGTTGTCAGGGGGCACACTGAAGCTTTCTTT.